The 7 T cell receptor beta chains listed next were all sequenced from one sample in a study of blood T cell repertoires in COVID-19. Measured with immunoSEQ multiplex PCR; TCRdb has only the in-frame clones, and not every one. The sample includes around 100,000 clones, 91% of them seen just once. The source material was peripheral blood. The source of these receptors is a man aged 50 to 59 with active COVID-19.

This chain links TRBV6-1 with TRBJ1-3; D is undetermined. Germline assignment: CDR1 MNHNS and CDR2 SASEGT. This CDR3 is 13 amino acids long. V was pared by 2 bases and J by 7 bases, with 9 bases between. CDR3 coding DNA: TGTGCCAGCAGTGAACCCGGAGCCAACACCATATATTTT. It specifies CASSEPGANTIYF.

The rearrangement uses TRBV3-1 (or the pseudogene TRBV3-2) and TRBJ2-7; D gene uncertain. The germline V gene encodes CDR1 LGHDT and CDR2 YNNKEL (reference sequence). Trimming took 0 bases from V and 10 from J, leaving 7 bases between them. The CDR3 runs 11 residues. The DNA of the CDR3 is TGTGCCAGCAGCCAAGAGCAAACTCAGTACTTC. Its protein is CASSQEQTQYF.

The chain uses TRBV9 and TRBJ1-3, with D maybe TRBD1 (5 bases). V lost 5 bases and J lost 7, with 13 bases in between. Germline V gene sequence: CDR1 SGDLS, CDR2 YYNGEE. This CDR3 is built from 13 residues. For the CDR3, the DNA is TGTGCCAGCAGTTCGACAGTACCCAACACCATATATTTT. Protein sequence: CASSSTVPNTIYF. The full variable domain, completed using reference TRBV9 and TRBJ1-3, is DSGVTQTPKHLITATGQRVTLRCSPRSGDLSVYWYQQSLDQGLQFLIQYYNGEERAKGNILERFSAQQFPDLHSELNLSSLELGDSALYFCASSSTVPNTIYFGEGSWLTVV.

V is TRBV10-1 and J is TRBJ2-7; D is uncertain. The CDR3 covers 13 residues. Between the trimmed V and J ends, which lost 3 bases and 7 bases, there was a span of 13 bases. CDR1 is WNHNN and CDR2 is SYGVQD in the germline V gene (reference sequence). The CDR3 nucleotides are TGCGCCAGCAGTGACCTCTCCCTCGGGGAGCAGTACTTC. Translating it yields CASSDLSLGEQYF.

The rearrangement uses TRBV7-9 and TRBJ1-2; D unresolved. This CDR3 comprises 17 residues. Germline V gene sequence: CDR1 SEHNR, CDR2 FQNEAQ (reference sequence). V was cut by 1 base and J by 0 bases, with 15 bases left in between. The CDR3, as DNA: TGTGCCAGCAGCTTAGAAACAGTCAGATTCCCTAACTATGGCTACACCTTC. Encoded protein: CASSLETVRFPNYGYTF.

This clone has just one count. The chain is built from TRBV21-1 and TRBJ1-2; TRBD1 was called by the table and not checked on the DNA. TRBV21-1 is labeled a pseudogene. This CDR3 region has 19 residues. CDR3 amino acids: CASSKALGARDRANYGYTF. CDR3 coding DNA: TGTGCCAGCAGCAAAGCCTTAGGAGCTCGGGACAGGGCTAACTATGGCTACACCTTC.

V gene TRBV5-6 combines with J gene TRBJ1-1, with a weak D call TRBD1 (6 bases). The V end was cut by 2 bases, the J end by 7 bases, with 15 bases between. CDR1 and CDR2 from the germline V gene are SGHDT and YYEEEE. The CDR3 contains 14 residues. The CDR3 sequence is CASSFMGAVGEAFF. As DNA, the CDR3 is TGTGCCAGCAGCTTCATGGGGGCGGTCGGTGAAGCTTTCTTT.